This T cell receptor (beta chain) was obtained from a study of T-cell memory formation after mild COVID-19. This clonotype was counted only a few times. Its specificity is not known. Notes on the study in general: Mainly CM and EM harbored the contracting CD4+ clones; mainly EMRA harbored the CD8+ ones. Several responding clones turned up in pre-infection memory, indicating that cross-reactive memory may have taken part. Clones that got smaller from day 15 to 85 had even CD4/CD8, while clones growing later tipped toward CD4+.

Constant-segment primers and 5'RACE yielded cDNA libraries for TCR alpha and TCR beta, each carrying sample barcodes and UMIs. TCRdb analysed the 5' RACE reads with MiXCR anew, one entry per CDR3 protein. Among about 310,000 distinct CDR3 sequences listed, approximately 15% were seen once. This receptor was obtained from a man aged 18 to 30 who had mild COVID-19 (a few samples of this study predate the infection). Cell type and time point are not known. Sequencing was carried out using PBMCs or a T cell subset sorted from them (not recorded which).

CDR3 loop: CASSPRDSYNSPLHF. DNA for the CDR3: TGTGCCAGCTCACCACGGGACAGTTATAATTCACCCCTCCACTTT. The V gene is TRBV18, the J gene TRBJ1-6, with TRBD1 identical over 7 bases. Looked up from germline, CDR1 is KGHSH and CDR2 is LQKENI. Trimming removed 1 base from V and 4 bases from J; junction bases left unmatched: 1. The CDR3 has 15 amino acids. Full variable domain (rest looked up from reference TRBV18 and TRBJ1-6): NAGVMQNPRHLVRRRGQEARLRCSPMKGHSHVYWYRQLPEEGLKFMVYLQKENIIDESGMPKERFSAEFPKEGPSILRIQQVVRGDSAAYFCASSPRDSYNSPLHFGNGTRLTVT.